This T cell receptor (beta chain) was recovered during a study of neoadjuvant anti-PD-1 for oral cavity cancer. The table came from immunoSEQ multiplex PCR; TCRdb's copy has only in-frame clones and leaves some out. Of over 80,000 clones listed, about four fifths are singletons. PBMCs were not maintained or expanded in culture before analysis. Germline lookup yields CDR1 SGHRS and CDR2 YFSETQ. With 4 bases clipped from V and 8 bases from J, the junction kept 7 bases outside the gene matches. There are 14 residues in the CDR3. Study observations and caveats: Higher pretreatment Treg/Th17 ratios tracked higher pretreatment blood clonality.

About this clone itself: The antigen is undetermined.

The input for sequencing was PBMCs, taken before nivolumab (anti-PD-1) treatment. The sequence derives from a person aged 35-79 years with oral cavity squamous cell carcinoma. V and J are TRBV5-1 and TRBJ1-4; 8 nucleotides align to TRBD1. CDR3 sequence: CASSTGTGQEKLFF. CDR3 nucleotides: TGCGCCAGCAGCACCGGGACAGGACAGGAAAAACTGTTTTTT.